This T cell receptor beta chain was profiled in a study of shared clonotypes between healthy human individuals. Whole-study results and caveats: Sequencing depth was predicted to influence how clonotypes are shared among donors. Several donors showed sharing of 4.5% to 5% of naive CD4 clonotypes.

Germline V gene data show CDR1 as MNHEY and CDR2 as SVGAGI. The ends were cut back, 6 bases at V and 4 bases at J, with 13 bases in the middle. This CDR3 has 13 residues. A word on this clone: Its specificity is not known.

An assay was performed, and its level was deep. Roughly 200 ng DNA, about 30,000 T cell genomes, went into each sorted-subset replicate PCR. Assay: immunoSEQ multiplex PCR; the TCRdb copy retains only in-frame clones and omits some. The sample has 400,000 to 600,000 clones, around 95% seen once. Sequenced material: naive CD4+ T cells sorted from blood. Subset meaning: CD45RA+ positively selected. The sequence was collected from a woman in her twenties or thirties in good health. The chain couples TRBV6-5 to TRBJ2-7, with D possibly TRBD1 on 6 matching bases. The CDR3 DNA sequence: TGTGCCAGCAGCCCCGGGACACCGTACGAGCAGTACTTC. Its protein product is CASSPGTPYEQYF.